This T cell receptor beta chain is from a study of Ad26.COV2.S vaccination and SARS-CoV-2 variants. Background on the study: The donor belonged to the COV1001 Ad26.COV2.S trial arm. Ad26.COV2.S, an intramuscular injection, was given once or twice 56 days apart.

The treatment is: about 20 received Ad26.COV2.S at low or high dose, single or two shots; roughly five received placebo; per-sample allocation not given. The investigators took samples on day 63 after the first vaccine or placebo injection. V trimming: 3 bases; J trimming: 5 bases; junction bases outside the gene matches: 9. CDR3 length equals 15 residues. The germline V gene has CDR1 LNHDA and CDR2 SQIVND (reference sequence). Libraries were prepared by immunoSEQ multiplex PCR; TCRdb keeps only in-frame clonotypes and omits some of them. The table lists some 640,000 clones, around 90% of them singletons.

The chain couples TRBV19 to TRBJ1-1; TRBD1 matches 7 bases. Sequences were derived from peripheral blood, sampled in a trial of Ad26.COV2.S vaccine versus placebo. The TCR sequence derives from a person aged 18 to 59 who received the Ad26.COV2.S COVID-19 vaccine or a placebo. The CDR3 DNA reads as TGTGCCAGTAGTATCATCGAGGCAGGGGGGACTGAAGCTTTCTTT. Its protein is CASSIIEAGGTEAFF.